The 18 T cell receptor beta chains below come from one sample, sequenced in a study of blood T cell repertoires in COVID-19. Only in-frame clones appear in the TCRdb table, and some are missing; sequencing was by immunoSEQ multiplex PCR. The table has tens of thousands of clones, 75% to 80% seen once; the top ten hold approximately 30%. The sample consisted of peripheral blood. These receptors were taken from a woman aged 70-85 years with acute or convalescent COVID-19.

The chain uses TRBV30 and TRBJ2-7; tentatively, D is TRBD1 (5 bases). CDR1 GTSNPN and CDR2 SVGIG come from the germline V gene (reference sequence). Trimming took 1 base from V and 2 from J, leaving 9 bases between them. CDR3 length: 13 residues. The CDR3 region is CAWSEGVAYEQYF. For the CDR3, the DNA is TGTGCCTGGAGTGAAGGGGTTGCCTACGAGCAGTACTTC.

The V and J genes are TRBV28 and TRBJ1-3; 8 bases align to TRBD1. Trimming at V came to 6 bases and at J to 2 bases, leaving 3 bases not matched to a gene. From germline, CDR1 is MDHEN and CDR2 SYDVKM. The CDR3 contains 14 residues. CDR3 bases: TGTGCCAGCAGGACAGGGGAGGCTGGAAACACCATATATTTT. The encoded protein is CASRTGEAGNTIYF.

This clone was observed a handful of times. This sequence joins TRBV27 and TRBJ2-3; perhaps TRBD2 as D (5 bases). CDR1 is MNHEY, CDR2 SMNVEV, per germline (reference sequence). The CDR3 length is 16 residues. V lost 1 base to trimming and J lost 3 bases, with 14 bases between them. The CDR3 sequence: CASSLLGWESTDTQYF. The CDR3 nucleotides are TGTGCCAGCAGTTTATTGGGGTGGGAGTCGACAGATACGCAGTATTTT.

The gene calls are TRBV19 and TRBJ2-3, with 11 bases identical to TRBD1. Germline lookup yields CDR1 LNHDA and CDR2 SQIVND (reference sequence). J gave up 6 bases and V 5 bases, and 10 bases lay outside the gene matches. This CDR3 has 16 residues. The CDR3 DNA reads as TGTGCCAGTAGTCCCAGGGGGACAGGGGGAGTGGATACGCAGTATTTT. Translated: CASSPRGTGGVDTQYF.

The rearrangement links TRBV7-9 to TRBJ1-1, with 7 bases that match TRBD1. The ends lost 1 base at V and 1 base at J; junction bases unmatched: 6. CDR1 SEHNR and CDR2 FQNEAQ come from the germline V gene (reference sequence). The CDR3 spans 16 residues. CDR3 sequence: CASSLDGQGGNTEAFF. The CDR3 DNA reads as TGTGCCAGCAGCTTAGATGGTCAGGGGGGGAACACTGAAGCTTTCTTT.

This clone appeared once. V is TRBV7-9 and J is TRBJ1-4, with TRBD1 identical over 11 bases. V was pared by 5 bases and J by 0 bases, with 8 bases of the junction left unmatched. CDR3 size: 18 residues. Per the germline V gene, CDR1 is SEHNR and CDR2 is FQNEAQ (reference sequence). CDR3 sequence reads: CASSLTWDRGATNEKLFF. The DNA for the CDR3 is TGTGCCAGCAGCCTCACTTGGGACAGGGGGGCAACTAATGAAAAACTGTTTTTT.

The chain carries TRBV30 and TRBJ2-2; TRBD1 matches at 7 bases. The CDR3 has 13 residues. The V gene's germline CDR1 is GTSNPN and CDR2 SVGIG (reference sequence). V gave up 1 base and J gave up 6 bases; unmatched junction bases: 2. In nucleotides, the CDR3 is TGTGCCTGGAGTGCCGGACAGGCCGGGGAGCTGTTTTTT. It is translated as CAWSAGQAGELFF.

The rearrangement joins TRBV4-2 to TRBJ2-5, with 7 bases matching TRBD2. Unmatched junction bases numbered 4, after V lost 1 base and J lost 2 bases. This CDR3 spans 15 amino acids. CDR1 and CDR2 (germline): LGHNA, YNFKEQ. CDR3 amino acids: CASSQVSGVQETQYF. CDR3 coding DNA: TGTGCCAGCAGCCAAGTGAGCGGGGTTCAAGAGACCCAGTACTTC.

The count of this clone is one. This chain joins TRBV27 and TRBJ2-2, with 8 bases matching TRBD2. The CDR3 loop spans 14 amino acids. The germline gives CDR1 MNHEY, CDR2 SMNVEV (reference sequence). The V segment lost 8 bases and the J segment 0 bases; nucleotides outside the gene matches: 2. CDR3 region: CASRGLANTGELFF. In DNA form, the CDR3 reads TGTGCCAGCCGGGGACTAGCGAACACCGGGGAGCTGTTTTTT.

CDR3 in amino acids: CATSRDRTSAAYEQYF. As DNA, the CDR3 is TGTGCCACCAGCAGAGACCGAACTAGTGCAGCCTACGAGCAGTACTTC. The gene calls are TRBV15 and TRBJ2-7, with D possibly TRBD2 on 5 matching bases. The CDR3 length is 16 residues. Trimming took 0 bases from V and 2 from J, leaving 14 bases between them. The germline V gene encodes CDR1 LNHNV and CDR2 YYDKDF (reference sequence).

The chain uses TRBV7-9 and TRBJ1-1, with D possibly matching TRBD1 (6 bases). Looked up from germline, CDR1 is SEHNR and CDR2 is FQNEAQ (reference sequence). The CDR3 is 15 amino acids. Trimming took off 1 base at V and 0 bases at J, with 9 bases between the two ends. In DNA, the CDR3 is TGTGCCAGCAGCTTAGACAGGGATATGAACACTGAAGCTTTCTTT. Protein sequence: CASSLDRDMNTEAFF.

The V and J genes are TRBV20-1 and TRBJ1-5; 7 bases map to TRBD1. The germline V gene has CDR1 DFQATT and CDR2 SNEGSKA (reference sequence). This CDR3 is built from 15 residues. V shed 3 bases and J 4 bases; nucleotides not matched to a gene: 9. CDR3 sequence (DNA): TGCAGTGCTAGTTCCAGGACAGGTACGAATCAGCCCCAGCATTTT. Amino acids: CSASSRTGTNQPQHF.

The chain has TRBV28 and TRBJ1-5; D perhaps matches TRBD1 (5 bases). CDR1 is MDHEN and CDR2 is SYDVKM in the germline V gene. There are 15 residues in the CDR3. Trimming removed 8 bases at V and 1 base at J, with 15 bases between. The CDR3 nucleotides are TGTGCCAGCTCCAGGCCCGGGGGGAGCAATCAGCCCCAGCATTTT. It is translated as CASSRPGGSNQPQHF.

The chain recombines TRBV9 with TRBJ2-2, with no clear D. Germline lookup yields CDR1 SGDLS and CDR2 YYNGEE. The V and J ends lost 3 bases and 6 bases respectively, with 12 bases between them. The CDR3 totals 14 residues. Here the CDR3 reads CASSATIRSGELFF. The CDR3 DNA sequence: TGTGCCAGCAGCGCCACCATACGGTCCGGGGAGCTGTTTTTT.

The chain links TRBV11-2 to TRBJ2-7, with D perhaps TRBD1 (5 bases). There are 15 residues in the CDR3. Germline V gene sequence: CDR1 SGHAT, CDR2 FQNNGV. With 0 bases removed from V and 2 bases from J, the gap between germline ends came to 11 bases. The CDR3 DNA reads TGTGCCAGCAGCTTAGATTCAGGGCGTCCCTACGAGCAGTACTTC. It encodes CASSLDSGRPYEQYF.

The V gene is TRBV24-1, the J gene TRBJ2-3, with D possibly being TRBD2 (5 bases). The CDR3 loop spans 13 amino acids. The V and J ends lost 3 bases and 4 bases respectively, with 7 bases between them. Germline assignment: CDR1 KGHDR and CDR2 SFDVKD. The CDR3 is CATSDLLADTQYF. The CDR3 bases are TGTGCCACCAGTGATCTACTAGCAGATACGCAGTATTTT.

The chain carries TRBV15 and TRBJ1-4, with a tentative D call TRBD1 (6 bases). CDR1 is LNHNV, CDR2 YYDKDF, per germline (reference sequence). The CDR3 consists of 14 residues. Trimming left V 4 bases short and J 5 bases short, with 11 bases between. The CDR3 coding sequence is TGTGCCACCAGCAAGGCAGGGGTAAATGAAAAACTGTTTTTT. Its translation: CATSKAGVNEKLFF.

The chain recombines TRBV7-2 with TRBJ2-5, with 7 bases matching TRBD1. Germline assignment: CDR1 SGHTA and CDR2 FQGNSA. The CDR3 has 15 residues. After removal of 2 bases from V and 4 bases from J, the junction contained 7 bases not matched to a gene. CDR3 loop: CASSLSTGFTETQYF. The CDR3 coding sequence is TGTGCCAGCAGCTTATCGACAGGGTTTACAGAGACCCAGTACTTC.